Listed below are T cell receptor beta chains from one sample, sequenced in a study of identical twins. TCRdb reprocessed the 5' RACE reads via MiXCR and lists one record per CDR3 protein. The table has 500,000 or so distinct CDR3 sequences, less than 25% seen once; the top ten hold around 1%. The sample was also reused in another study, on T cells expressing NK-cell markers.

Material for sequencing was CD4+ T cells sorted from blood. The receptors originated from a young woman in good health. Both conserved end residues are part of each CDR3. Each record gives: J gene, clone size, V gene, D gene, CDR3 protein, CDR3 DNA. D genes are given only for firm matches. Size values are once, few and many counts, or a class for expanded clones, and some rows have none.

j_call: TRBJ2-6
clone_size: few
v_call: TRBV5-1
d_call: NA
cdr3_aa: CASSLQGGSSGANVLTF
cdr3_nt: TGCGCCAGCAGCTTGCAAGGGGGGAGCTCTGGGGCCAACGTCCTGACTTTC

j_call: TRBJ2-3
clone_size: many
v_call: TRBV29-1
d_call: NA
cdr3_aa: CSVQGGSTLGTDTQYF
cdr3_nt: TGCAGCGTTCAGGGGGGGTCAACATTGGGCACAGATACGCAGTATTTT

j_call: TRBJ2-1
clone_size: few
v_call: TRBV3-1
d_call: NA
cdr3_aa: CASSEGGSPYNEQFF
cdr3_nt: TGTGCCAGCAGCGAGGGGGGCTCCCCCTACAATGAGCAGTTCTTC

j_call: TRBJ2-5
clone_size: few
v_call: TRBV12-3/TRBV12-4
d_call: NA
cdr3_aa: CASSLHGGRETQYF
cdr3_nt: TGTGCCAGCAGTTTACACGGGGGGCGAGAGACCCAGTACTTC

j_call: TRBJ2-7
clone_size: few
v_call: TRBV3-1
d_call: NA
cdr3_aa: CASSQDRSRAEQYF
cdr3_nt: TGTGCCAGCAGCCAAGATCGTTCCCGGGCCGAGCAGTACTTC

j_call: TRBJ2-7
clone_size: few
v_call: TRBV24-1
d_call: NA
cdr3_aa: CATRPGRYSYEQYF
cdr3_nt: TGTGCCACCAGACCGGGACGTTACTCCTACGAGCAGTACTTC

j_call: TRBJ2-1
clone_size: NA
v_call: TRBV20-1
d_call: NA
cdr3_aa: CSARLDKRNEQFF
cdr3_nt: TGCAGTGCTAGACTGGACAAAAGGAATGAGCAGTTCTTC

j_call: TRBJ1-4
clone_size: few
v_call: TRBV4-3
d_call: NA
cdr3_aa: CASSQSGTEKLFF
cdr3_nt: TGCGCCAGCAGCCAATCTGGCACAGAAAAACTGTTTTTT

j_call: TRBJ2-1
clone_size: NA
v_call: TRBV6-2/TRBV6-3
d_call: TRBD2
cdr3_aa: CASSYRQGLAGAYNEQFF
cdr3_nt: TGTGCCAGCAGTTACCGACAGGGACTAGCGGGAGCCTACAATGAGCAGTTCTTC

j_call: TRBJ2-1
clone_size: NA
v_call: TRBV20-1
d_call: NA
cdr3_aa: CSARSKGGAYNEQFF
cdr3_nt: TGCAGTGCAAGAAGTAAGGGGGGGGCCTACAATGAGCAGTTCTTC

j_call: TRBJ2-3
clone_size: NA
v_call: TRBV21-1
d_call: NA
cdr3_aa: CARCRGKAGGGTDTQYF
cdr3_nt: TGTGCCAGGTGCAGAGGGAAGGCGGGGGGAGGAACAGATACGCAGTATTTT

j_call: TRBJ2-5
clone_size: NA
v_call: TRBV5-1
d_call: NA
cdr3_aa: CASSPTAGNQETQYF
cdr3_nt: TGCGCCAGCAGCCCCACCGCGGGGAACCAAGAGACCCAGTACTTC

j_call: TRBJ2-7
clone_size: few
v_call: TRBV2
d_call: NA
cdr3_aa: CASSGRNLYEQYF
cdr3_nt: TGTGCCAGCAGTGGACGAAACCTCTACGAGCAGTACTTC

j_call: TRBJ2-5
clone_size: once
v_call: TRBV4-1
d_call: NA
cdr3_aa: CASSQWERQETQYF
cdr3_nt: TGCGCCAGCAGCCAGTGGGAGCGCCAAGAGACCCAGTACTTC

j_call: TRBJ2-2
clone_size: few
v_call: TRBV7-3
d_call: TRBD1
cdr3_aa: CASSWTGTNTGELFF
cdr3_nt: TGTGCCAGCAGCTGGACAGGGACAAACACCGGGGAGCTGTTTTTT

j_call: TRBJ2-5
clone_size: NA
v_call: TRBV9
d_call: NA
cdr3_aa: CASSVEGRWGETQYF
cdr3_nt: TGTGCCAGCAGCGTAGAGGGACGGTGGGGAGAGACCCAGTACTTC

j_call: TRBJ2-3
clone_size: NA
v_call: TRBV12-3/TRBV12-4
d_call: NA
cdr3_aa: CASTHPDTSTDTQYF
cdr3_nt: TGTGCCAGCACCCACCCGGACACGAGCACAGATACGCAGTATTTT

j_call: TRBJ2-2
clone_size: NA
v_call: TRBV18
d_call: TRBD1
cdr3_aa: CASSPYRQGNTGELFF
cdr3_nt: TGTGCCAGCTCACCATATCGACAGGGGAACACCGGGGAGCTGTTTTTT

j_call: TRBJ1-4
clone_size: NA
v_call: TRBV7-9
d_call: NA
cdr3_aa: CASSLLGGRGEKLFF
cdr3_nt: TGTGCCAGCAGCTTACTCGGGGGACGGGGTGAAAAACTGTTTTTT

j_call: TRBJ2-1
clone_size: NA
v_call: TRBV7-9
d_call: NA
cdr3_aa: CASSLLPGGYNEQFF
cdr3_nt: TGTGCCAGCAGCCTCCTCCCCGGGGGTTACAATGAGCAGTTCTTC

j_call: TRBJ2-2
clone_size: NA
v_call: TRBV7-3
d_call: TRBD1
cdr3_aa: CASSKWNRGPNTGELFF
cdr3_nt: TGTGCCAGCAGCAAATGGAACAGGGGGCCAAACACCGGGGAGCTGTTTTTT

j_call: TRBJ2-1
clone_size: many
v_call: TRBV20-1
d_call: NA
cdr3_aa: CSALSDTRSYNEQFF
cdr3_nt: TGCAGTGCGCTTAGTGATACTCGCTCCTACAATGAGCAGTTCTTC

j_call: TRBJ2-7
clone_size: few
v_call: TRBV7-2
d_call: NA
cdr3_aa: CASTQIAPYEQYF
cdr3_nt: TGTGCCAGCACCCAGATAGCTCCCTACGAGCAGTACTTC

j_call: TRBJ2-7
clone_size: NA
v_call: TRBV10-3
d_call: TRBD1
cdr3_aa: CAISGLMRTGRYEQYF
cdr3_nt: TGTGCCATCAGTGGCCTCATGAGGACAGGCAGGTACGAGCAGTACTTC

j_call: TRBJ1-2
clone_size: NA
v_call: TRBV5-5
d_call: NA
cdr3_aa: CASSWDGAVDGYTF
cdr3_nt: TGTGCCAGCAGCTGGGACGGTGCTGTTGATGGCTACACCTTC

j_call: TRBJ1-2
clone_size: few
v_call: TRBV29-1
d_call: TRBD1
cdr3_aa: CSVEGGTGDLYGYTF
cdr3_nt: TGCAGCGTTGAAGGGGGAACAGGGGACCTCTATGGCTACACCTTC

j_call: TRBJ2-1
clone_size: few
v_call: TRBV7-7
d_call: TRBD1
cdr3_aa: CASSLGQDNEQFF
cdr3_nt: TGTGCCAGCAGCTTGGGACAGGACAATGAGCAGTTCTTC

j_call: TRBJ2-5
clone_size: NA
v_call: TRBV20-1
d_call: NA
cdr3_aa: CSARPSPGTLSGETQYF
cdr3_nt: TGCAGTGCTAGACCTTCACCCGGGACTCTTAGTGGAGAGACCCAGTACTTC

j_call: TRBJ2-1
clone_size: few
v_call: TRBV6-1
d_call: NA
cdr3_aa: CATRMGLGNEQFF
cdr3_nt: TGTGCCACCCGTATGGGGCTGGGGAATGAGCAGTTCTTC

j_call: TRBJ2-7
clone_size: few
v_call: TRBV11-3
d_call: NA
cdr3_aa: CASSLLGAASYEQYF
cdr3_nt: TGTGCCAGCAGCTTATTAGGGGCGGCATCCTACGAGCAGTACTTC

j_call: TRBJ2-5
clone_size: few
v_call: TRBV12-3/TRBV12-4
d_call: NA
cdr3_aa: CASSQGGWGQETQYF
cdr3_nt: TGTGCCAGCAGTCAGGGGGGATGGGGCCAAGAGACCCAGTACTTC

j_call: TRBJ1-5
clone_size: NA
v_call: TRBV12-3/TRBV12-4
d_call: TRBD1
cdr3_aa: CASSTGTDFNQPQHF
cdr3_nt: TGTGCCAGCAGTACCGGGACAGATTTCAATCAGCCCCAGCATTTT

j_call: TRBJ2-5
clone_size: few
v_call: TRBV10-3
d_call: NA
cdr3_aa: CAISASRTKQETQYF
cdr3_nt: TGTGCCATCAGTGCTTCCCGGACCAAACAAGAGACCCAGTACTTC

j_call: TRBJ2-2
clone_size: NA
v_call: TRBV18
d_call: NA
cdr3_aa: CASSRDSSGGELFF
cdr3_nt: TGTGCCAGCTCACGGGACTCCTCGGGCGGGGAGCTGTTTTTT

j_call: TRBJ2-1
clone_size: NA
v_call: TRBV11-1
d_call: TRBD1
cdr3_aa: CASSLGSRTGTGGSYNEQFF
cdr3_nt: TGTGCCAGCAGCTTAGGTTCCCGTACCGGGACAGGGGGCTCCTACAATGAGCAGTTCTTC

j_call: TRBJ2-7
clone_size: few
v_call: TRBV7-7
d_call: TRBD1
cdr3_aa: CASSSDRGHEQYF
cdr3_nt: TGTGCCAGCAGCTCCGACAGGGGCCACGAGCAGTACTTC

j_call: TRBJ1-2
clone_size: few
v_call: TRBV7-3
d_call: NA
cdr3_aa: CASSPTSQGRTSYGYTF
cdr3_nt: TGTGCCAGCAGCCCAACCAGTCAGGGCAGGACTTCCTATGGCTACACCTTC

j_call: TRBJ2-3
clone_size: few
v_call: TRBV12-3/TRBV12-4
d_call: TRBD2
cdr3_aa: CASSSGTSGKITDTQYF
cdr3_nt: TGTGCCAGCAGTTCTGGGACTAGCGGGAAGATCACAGATACGCAGTATTTT

j_call: TRBJ2-1
clone_size: NA
v_call: TRBV7-3
d_call: TRBD2
cdr3_aa: CASSPNGGGYNEQFF
cdr3_nt: TGTGCCAGCAGCCCAAACGGGGGGGGATACAATGAGCAGTTCTTC

j_call: TRBJ2-7
clone_size: NA
v_call: TRBV7-9
d_call: NA
cdr3_aa: CASSFSSGNEQYF
cdr3_nt: TGTGCCAGCAGCTTTTCTTCAGGGAACGAGCAGTACTTC

j_call: TRBJ2-4
clone_size: NA
v_call: TRBV12-3/TRBV12-4
d_call: NA
cdr3_aa: CASTVDSTINIQYF
cdr3_nt: TGTGCCAGCACCGTGGACAGCACCATCAACATTCAGTACTTC

j_call: TRBJ1-1
clone_size: many
v_call: TRBV12-3/TRBV12-4
d_call: TRBD1
cdr3_aa: CASNDRGRSSEAFF
cdr3_nt: TGTGCCAGCAACGACAGGGGTAGGTCCTCTGAAGCTTTCTTT

j_call: TRBJ1-5
clone_size: NA
v_call: TRBV20-1
d_call: TRBD1
cdr3_aa: CSARGTADQPQHF
cdr3_nt: TGCAGTGCTAGGGGGACAGCGGATCAGCCCCAGCATTTT

j_call: TRBJ2-3
clone_size: few
v_call: TRBV10-2
d_call: NA
cdr3_aa: CASKGGTDTQYF
cdr3_nt: TGCGCCAGCAAAGGCGGGACAGATACGCAGTATTTT

j_call: TRBJ2-3
clone_size: few
v_call: TRBV7-9
d_call: NA
cdr3_aa: CASSLMSGPTTDTQYF
cdr3_nt: TGTGCCAGCAGCTTAATGAGCGGGCCAACCACAGATACGCAGTATTTT

j_call: TRBJ1-1
clone_size: few
v_call: TRBV6-5
d_call: NA
cdr3_aa: CASSYRAFLPLSSTEAFF
cdr3_nt: TGTGCCAGCAGTTACCGTGCATTTCTCCCCCTATCGAGCACTGAAGCTTTCTTT

j_call: TRBJ1-1
clone_size: NA
v_call: TRBV6-5
d_call: NA
cdr3_aa: CASSYRLAEDTEAFF
cdr3_nt: TGTGCCAGCAGTTATAGGCTGGCTGAGGATACTGAAGCTTTCTTT

j_call: TRBJ2-7
clone_size: once
v_call: TRBV11-2
d_call: NA
cdr3_aa: CASSPQNTRDEQYF
cdr3_nt: TGTGCCAGCAGCCCTCAGAATACTCGGGACGAGCAGTACTTC

j_call: TRBJ2-1
clone_size: NA
v_call: TRBV12-3/TRBV12-4
d_call: NA
cdr3_aa: CASSSSGPRLNEQFF
cdr3_nt: TGTGCCAGCAGCTCCTCCGGGCCCCGGCTCAATGAGCAGTTCTTC

j_call: TRBJ2-3
clone_size: once
v_call: TRBV20-1
d_call: TRBD2
cdr3_aa: CSARAPTSASTDTQYF
cdr3_nt: TGCAGTGCTCGCGCCCCGACTAGCGCAAGCACAGATACGCAGTATTTT

j_call: TRBJ2-3
clone_size: few
v_call: TRBV4-2
d_call: TRBD2
cdr3_aa: CASSQTKGLAGGTDTQYF
cdr3_nt: TGTGCCAGCAGCCAAACCAAGGGACTAGCGGGGGGGACAGATACGCAGTATTTT

j_call: TRBJ1-1
clone_size: NA
v_call: TRBV20-1
d_call: TRBD1
cdr3_aa: CSARGAGTVNTEAFF
cdr3_nt: TGCAGTGCTAGAGGCGCCGGGACAGTGAACACTGAAGCTTTCTTT

j_call: TRBJ2-2
clone_size: many
v_call: TRBV20-1
d_call: NA
cdr3_aa: CSATSRGAGELFF
cdr3_nt: TGCAGTGCTACTTCTAGGGGGGCCGGGGAGCTGTTTTTT

j_call: TRBJ1-1
clone_size: many
v_call: TRBV5-1
d_call: NA
cdr3_aa: CASSLGIRGNTEAFF
cdr3_nt: TGCGCCAGCAGCTTGGGAATTCGGGGGAACACTGAAGCTTTCTTT

j_call: TRBJ1-1
clone_size: NA
v_call: TRBV5-5
d_call: TRBD1
cdr3_aa: CASSWTGVEAFF
cdr3_nt: TGTGCCAGCAGCTGGACAGGGGTTGAAGCTTTCTTT

j_call: TRBJ2-7
clone_size: few
v_call: TRBV5-6
d_call: NA
cdr3_aa: CASSPTLPGEQYF
cdr3_nt: TGTGCCAGCAGCCCGACTCTCCCGGGAGAGCAGTACTTC

j_call: TRBJ1-1
clone_size: many
v_call: TRBV12-3/TRBV12-4
d_call: NA
cdr3_aa: CASSSRTASNTEAFF
cdr3_nt: TGTGCCAGCAGTTCAAGGACAGCCTCGAACACTGAAGCTTTCTTT

j_call: TRBJ2-6
clone_size: few
v_call: TRBV12-3/TRBV12-4
d_call: NA
cdr3_aa: CASRASHLPPSGANVLTF
cdr3_nt: TGTGCCAGCAGGGCCTCACATCTTCCCCCCTCTGGGGCCAACGTCCTGACTTTC

j_call: TRBJ2-3
clone_size: NA
v_call: TRBV6-4
d_call: TRBD2
cdr3_aa: CASGRSGGDTDTQYF
cdr3_nt: TGTGCCAGCGGTCGTAGCGGGGGAGACACAGATACGCAGTATTTT